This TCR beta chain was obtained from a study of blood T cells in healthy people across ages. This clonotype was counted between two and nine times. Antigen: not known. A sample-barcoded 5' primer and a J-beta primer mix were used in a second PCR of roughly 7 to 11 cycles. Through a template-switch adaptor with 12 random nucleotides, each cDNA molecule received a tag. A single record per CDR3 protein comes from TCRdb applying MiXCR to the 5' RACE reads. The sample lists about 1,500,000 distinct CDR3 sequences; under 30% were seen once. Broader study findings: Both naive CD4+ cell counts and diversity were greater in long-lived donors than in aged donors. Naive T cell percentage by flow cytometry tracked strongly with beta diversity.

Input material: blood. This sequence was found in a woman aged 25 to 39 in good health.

The CDR3 sequence is CASSPLATEQFF. The CDR3, as DNA: TGTGCCAGCTCACCACTGGCGACTGAGCAGTTCTTC. The genes are TRBV18 and TRBJ2-1, with D unclear. V shed 1 base and J shed 9 bases, with 7 bases lying between them. Germline assignment: CDR1 KGHSH and CDR2 LQKENI. The CDR3 runs to 12 residues.